The 12 T cell receptor beta chains below come from one sample, sequenced in a study of identical twins. Each CDR3 protein is one row after TCRdb ran MiXCR on the 5' RACE reads. The sample has about 490,000 distinct CDR3 sequences, approximately 16% seen once; the top ten hold 0.44%. These data also featured in a second study, about yellow fever vaccine responses in identical twins.

The source material was CD4+ T cells sorted from blood. These TCRs come from a young woman in good health.

The sample holds one count of this clonotype. The gene calls are TRBV5-6 and TRBJ2-6; D may be TRBD1 (5 bases). The length of the CDR3 is 19 residues. Trimming took 0 bases from V and 0 from J, leaving 16 bases between them. In germline, CDR1 is SGHDT, CDR2 YYEEEE. The CDR3 here is CASSLGGFSGASGANVLTF. The CDR3 DNA is TGTGCCAGCAGCTTGGGGGGATTCTCTGGGGCCTCTGGGGCCAACGTCCTGACTTTC.

This clonotype was seen only a few times. This chain uses TRBV3-1 with TRBJ2-7, with D perhaps TRBD2 (6 bases). This CDR3 region has 15 residues. CDR1 is LGHDT, CDR2 YNNKEL, per germline (reference sequence). Deletions cut 4 bases from V and 3 bases from J, with 16 bases between. CDR3 in amino acids: CASSRGGAGDYEQYF. DNA of the CDR3: TGTGCCAGCAGCCGAGGCGGGGCCGGGGACTACGAGCAGTACTTC.

This clonotype was seen a handful of times. In nucleotides, the CDR3 is TGTGCCAGCTCACCCGGGACAGGGGTATCGAATGAGCAGTTCTTC. This gives the protein CASSPGTGVSNEQFF. The chain combines TRBV18 with TRBJ2-1; TRBD1 agrees at 10 bases. The CDR3 has 15 residues. Per germline, CDR1 KGHSH and CDR2 LQKENI. V was clipped by 3 bases and J by 7 bases; unmatched bases: 6.

In this sample, this clonotype turned up a few times. The V gene is TRBV5-1, the J gene TRBJ2-2; TRBD2 aligns across 13 bases. The V gene end was trimmed by 3 bases and the J gene end by 6 bases; junction bases not matched to a gene: 2. This CDR3 comprises 15 residues. Germline V gene data show CDR1 as SGHRS and CDR2 as YFSETQ. CDR3 in amino acids: CASSSGLAGAGELFF. The CDR3 DNA follows: TGCGCCAGCAGCTCCGGACTAGCGGGAGCCGGGGAGCTGTTTTTT.

The sample holds a few counts of this clonotype. The V call is TRBV15, the J call TRBJ1-2; D remains ambiguous. Trimming stripped 0 bases from V and 7 bases from J, with 6 bases between. The CDR3 is 12 amino acids. Germline CDR1 is LNHNV and CDR2 is YYDKDF (reference sequence). The chain's CDR3 is CATSRDLGGYTF. DNA for the CDR3: TGTGCCACCAGCAGAGATCTGGGTGGCTACACCTTC.

This clonotype occurred many times. This chain joins TRBV9 and TRBJ1-3; no reliable D call. The CDR3 is 17 residues long. The germline CDR1 and CDR2 sequences are SGDLS and YYNGEE. Trimming left V 3 bases short and J 4 bases short, with 20 bases between. CDR3 nucleotides: TGTGCCAGCAGCGCCCAACAGCAGCTGAGACTAGGAAACACCATATATTTT. The encoded protein is CASSAQQQLRLGNTIYF.

In this sample, this clonotype turned up many times. V and J are TRBV12-3 or TRBV12-4 and TRBJ1-6; D possibly corresponds to TRBD1 (6 bases). The CDR3 runs to 14 residues. Trimming took off 3 bases at V and 9 bases at J, with 12 bases between the two ends. CDR3 DNA sequence: TGTGCCAGCAGTTTTGAAGGGGGAAGTTCACCCCTCCACTTT. This gives the protein CASSFEGGSSPLHF.

This clonotype was detected a few times. CDR3 sequence (DNA): TGTGCCAGCAAAGGTAGCGGGACTGCGGGGACCCAGTACTTC. Residues: CASKGSGTAGTQYF. The V and J genes are TRBV6-2 or TRBV6-3 and TRBJ2-5; 8 nucleotides agree with TRBD2. With V trimmed by 7 bases and J by 7 bases, 11 bases remained unmatched. The CDR3 runs to 14 residues. Germline loops: CDR1 MNHEY, CDR2 SVGEGT.

This clonotype was counted a few times. The V gene is TRBV9, the J gene TRBJ2-1, with 13 nucleotides matching TRBD2. CDR1 and CDR2 (germline): SGDLS, YYNGEE. V trimming: 0 bases; J trimming: 7 bases; junction bases outside the gene matches: 1. The CDR3 is 15 residues long. The CDR3 region is CASSVGTSGRNEQFF. The CDR3 DNA reads as TGTGCCAGCAGCGTAGGGACTAGCGGGAGAAATGAGCAGTTCTTC.

In its sample, this clonotype was seen a few times. The rearrangement links TRBV7-8 to TRBJ2-1; 9 positions match TRBD2. Germline V CDR1 and CDR2: SGHVS, FQNEAQ. Losses at the gene ends were 5 bases for V and 0 bases for J; bases not matched to a gene: 5. The CDR3 loop spans 16 amino acids. The CDR3 region is CASSPFSGSSYNEQFF. In DNA form, the CDR3 reads TGTGCCAGCAGCCCGTTTAGCGGGAGCTCCTACAATGAGCAGTTCTTC.

This clonotype was recorded at least ten times. This chain links TRBV5-1 with TRBJ2-1; 7 bases agree with TRBD2. Germline CDR1 reads SGHRS; CDR2 reads YFSETQ. The trim removed 0 bases at V and 10 bases at J, leaving 10 bases unmatched. This CDR3 contains 15 residues. The chain's CDR3 is CASSLDGGNQGEQFF. The CDR3 DNA reads as TGCGCCAGCAGCTTGGACGGGGGGAACCAGGGAGAGCAGTTCTTC.

The genes are TRBV20-1 and TRBJ1-6; D is uncertain. The germline V and J ends were trimmed by 3 bases and 0 bases, with 9 bases remaining between them. The CDR3 is 15 amino acids. Germline CDR1 and CDR2: DFQATT and SNEGSKA (reference sequence). CDR3 sequence: CSARSGSSYNSPLHF. The CDR3 DNA reads TGCAGTGCTAGGTCGGGAAGCTCCTATAATTCACCCCTCCACTTT.